These 22 T cell receptor beta chains originate from one sample sequenced in a study of metastatic and nonmetastatic thyroid tumors. Ahead of thyroid surgery, no patient had received treatment of any kind. TCRdb reprocessed the PCR reads using MiXCR. Found here are about 35,000 clones, roughly 29% of them singletons; the top ten hold 7.8%. Sample: blood. All receptors come from a female donor with papillary thyroid cancer or a benign thyroid nodule (not recorded which). Some clones in this sample may be carry-over from other donors' samples.

V is TRBV9 and J is TRBJ2-1; TRBD1 or TRBD2 may be the D gene (6 bases each). Deletions cut 3 bases from V and 4 bases from J, with 20 bases between. The CDR3 loop spans 17 amino acids. Germline CDR1 is SGDLS and CDR2 is YYNGEE. This CDR3 reads CASSARRDKRGYNEQFF. The CDR3 bases are TGTGCCAGCAGCGCAAGGAGGGACAAAAGAGGGTACAATGAGCAGTTCTTC. Drawing the rest from reference TRBV9 and TRBJ2-1, the complete variable domain is DSGVTQTPKHLITATGQRVTLRCSPRSGDLSVYWYQQSLDQGLQFLIQYYNGEERAKGNILERFSAQQFPDLHSELNLSSLELGDSALYFCASSARRDKRGYNEQFFGPGTRLTVL.

This clone was counted at least ten times. V is TRBV18 and J is TRBJ1-5, with TRBD1 as a possible D gene (6 bases). The V gene's germline CDR1 is KGHSH and CDR2 LQKENI. Trimming took 2 bases from V and 11 from J, leaving 19 bases between them. The CDR3 is 15 residues long. The CDR3 loop is CASSPINRARRAQHF. CDR3 nucleotides: TGTGCCAGCTCACCAATTAACAGGGCCCGAAGAGCCCAGCATTTT. Full variable domain (rest looked up from reference TRBV18 and TRBJ1-5): NAGVMQNPRHLVRRRGQEARLRCSPMKGHSHVYWYRQLPEEGLKFMVYLQKENIIDESGMPKERFSAEFPKEGPSILRIQQVVRGDSAAYFCASSPINRARRAQHFGDGTRLSIL.

V gene TRBV6-1 combines with J gene TRBJ1-2; D possibly corresponds to TRBD1 (6 bases). Deletions cut 0 bases from V and 1 base from J, with 9 bases between. The length of the CDR3 is 15 residues. Germline-derived CDR1 and CDR2 are MNHNS and SASEGT. CDR3 residues: CASSEAGAVNYGYTF. In DNA, the CDR3 is TGTGCCAGCAGTGAAGCGGGGGCGGTTAACTATGGCTACACCTTC.

This clone was seen repeatedly, ten times or more. The gene calls are TRBV20-1 and TRBJ2-5; 11 bases are shared with TRBD2. The germline V gene has CDR1 DFQATT and CDR2 SNEGSKA (reference sequence). This CDR3 has 16 amino acids. V trimming: 3 bases; J trimming: 5 bases; junction bases outside the gene matches: 11. CDR3 nucleotide sequence: TGCAGTGCTAGTGGGGCTAGCGGGGGGCAGGGGGAGACCCAGTACTTC. It codes for CSASGASGGQGETQYF.

The V and J genes are TRBV6-1 and TRBJ2-7; 8 bases line up with TRBD1. The CDR3 is made up of 16 amino acids. Germline-derived CDR1 and CDR2 are MNHNS and SASEGT. V trimming: 6 bases; J trimming: 0 bases; junction bases outside the gene matches: 10. CDR3 in amino acids: CASSLQGGGGSYEQYF. CDR3 in DNA: TGTGCCAGCAGCCTACAGGGGGGAGGAGGCTCCTACGAGCAGTACTTC.

The J gene is TRBJ1-3, the V gene TRBV20-1; TRBD1 might be the D (6 bases). Trimming shortened V by 7 bases and J by 4 bases, and 14 bases separated the two germline ends. The length of the CDR3 is 13 residues. Germline values: CDR1 DFQATT, CDR2 SNEGSKA (reference sequence). The CDR3 region is CSVRRGVGNTIYF. The DNA for the CDR3 is TGCAGTGTTAGGAGGGGGGTCGGAAACACCATATATTTT.

For this clone: A read error may explain this, as a much larger clone is one base away. The chain couples TRBV20-1 to TRBJ2-1; 11 bases are a match to TRBD2. The CDR3 loop spans 17 amino acids. The germline CDR1 and CDR2 sequences are DFQATT and SNEGSKA (reference sequence). V was pared by 5 bases and J by 8 bases, with 17 bases of the junction left unmatched. The CDR3 DNA reads as TGCAGTGCTCCTCCTCAGAGACTAGCGGGGAGTCCTTATGAGCAGTTCTTC. As protein: CSAPPQRLAGSPYEQFF.

The chain links TRBV6-2 or TRBV6-3 to TRBJ1-1; D ambiguous. The CDR3 is 15 residues long. V lost 5 bases and J lost 6, with 19 bases in between. CDR1 is MNHEY and CDR2 is SVGEGT in the germline V gene. The CDR3 is CASSPIETPRAEAFF. CDR3 nucleotides: TGTGCCAGCAGTCCCATCGAAACGCCCCGCGCTGAAGCTTTCTTT.

This clone is deemed medium-sized. The chain combines TRBV28 with TRBJ1-6, with D perhaps TRBD1 (6 bases). CDR1 and CDR2 (germline): MDHEN, SYDVKM. V lost 1 base and J lost 10, with 20 bases in between. The CDR3 covers 17 residues. The CDR3 protein is CASSLSGQGLFGSPLHF. In nucleotides, the CDR3 is TGTGCCAGCAGTTTATCGGGTCAGGGGCTATTCGGCTCACCCCTCCACTTT. The complete variable domain, with remaining parts taken from reference TRBV28 and TRBJ1-6, reads DVKVTQSSRYLVKRTGEKVFLECVQDMDHENMFWYRQDPGLGLRLIYFSYDVKMKEKGDIPEGYSVSREKKERFSLILESASTNQTSMYLCASSLSGQGLFGSPLHFGNGTRLTVT.

The rearrangement joins TRBV28 to TRBJ1-5; D may be TRBD1 (5 bases). V dropped 5 bases and J dropped 2 bases, with 19 bases sitting between them. Germline V CDR1 and CDR2: MDHEN, SYDVKM. This CDR3 spans 17 amino acids. The DNA of the CDR3 is TGTGCCAGCAGTACCCCGAAAGGGGTGATACGCAATCAGCCCCAGCATTTT. This translates into CASSTPKGVIRNQPQHF.

This clone was counted between two and nine times. V usage is TRBV2 and J usage is TRBJ1-5; D perhaps matches TRBD1 (6 bases). Trimming took off 11 bases at V and 5 bases at J, with 16 bases between the two ends. There are 13 residues in the CDR3. CDR1 and CDR2 (germline): SNHLY, FYNNEI. CDR3 loop: CAGMKYRDQPQHF. Written as DNA, the CDR3 is TGTGCCGGCATGAAGTACAGGGATCAGCCCCAGCATTTT.

This clone was observed a handful of times. A read error may explain this, as a much larger clone is one base away. The chain is built from TRBV7-7 and TRBJ1-1; unclear D gene. Germline V gives CDR1 SSHAT, CDR2 FNYEAQ (reference sequence). The CDR3 totals 14 residues. DNA for the CDR3: TGTGCTAGCAGCTTATGGTGGGAGGGCACTGAAGCTTTCTTT. Translating it yields CASSLWWEGTEAFF.

This clone was detected a few times. The junction differs from germline at one of its ends, possibly a read error. The chain recombines TRBV28 with TRBJ1-4; 7 bases agree with TRBD1. Per germline, CDR1 MDHEN and CDR2 SYDVKM. This CDR3 is 16 amino acids long. CDR3 region: CAISLVAPGGWEKLFF. In DNA form, the CDR3 reads TGTGCCATCAGTTTGGTTGCCCCAGGGGGTTGGGAAAAACTGTTTTTT. The variable domain in full, completed from reference TRBV28 and TRBJ1-4, reads DVKVTQSSRYLVKRTGEKVFLECVQDMDHENMFWYRQDPGLGLRLIYFSYDVKMKEKGDIPEGYSVSREKKERFSLILESASTNQTSMYLCAISLVAPGGWEKLFFGSGTQLSVL.

This clone was observed a handful of times. The rearrangement links TRBV27 to TRBJ2-4; TRBD1 aligns across 11 bases. This CDR3 contains 16 residues. From germline, CDR1 is MNHEY and CDR2 SMNVEV (reference sequence). Trimming removed 5 bases from V and 5 bases from J; junction bases left unmatched: 8. CDR3 loop: CASSPRTGGFENIQYF. CDR3 in DNA: TGTGCCAGCAGTCCCCGGACAGGGGGCTTTGAAAACATTCAGTACTTC.

In its sample, this clone was seen many times. The gene calls are TRBV25-1 and TRBJ2-1; 7 bases align to TRBD1. Germline-derived CDR1 and CDR2 are MGHDK and SYGVNS. V shed 4 bases, J shed 6 bases, and the junction held 3 bases outside the gene matches. The CDR3 totals 13 residues. CDR3 bases: TGTGCCAGCAGTGGACAGGGTAGCAATGAGCAGTTCTTC. Its translation: CASSGQGSNEQFF. The variable domain in full, with the rest retrieved from reference TRBV25-1 and TRBJ2-1, is EADIYQTPRYLVIGTGKKITLECSQTMGHDKMYWYQQDPGMELHLIHYSYGVNSTEKGDLSSESTVSRIRTEHFPLTLESARPSHTSQYLCASSGQGSNEQFFGPGTRLTVL.

J is TRBJ2-7 and V is TRBV2, with 7 bases fitting TRBD1. CDR3 length: 15 amino acids. Looked up from germline, CDR1 is SNHLY and CDR2 is FYNNEI. V was pared by 1 base and J by 3 bases, with 6 bases of the junction left unmatched. The CDR3 DNA is TGTGCCAGCAGTGAAGTTGGACAGGAACTCTACGAGCAGTACTTC. This gives the protein CASSEVGQELYEQYF.

This clone was seen only a few times. This chain links TRBV11-2 with TRBJ1-3; D remains ambiguous. This CDR3 is 15 amino acids long. CDR1 is SGHAT, CDR2 FQNNGV, per germline. Trimming shortened V by 1 base and J by 3 bases, and 10 bases separated the two germline ends. The CDR3 sequence is CASSLGPGVGNTIYF. In DNA, the CDR3 is TGTGCCAGCAGCTTAGGGCCGGGAGTTGGAAACACCATATATTTT.

By its share, this clone is medium-sized. The same CDR3 is also encoded by other DNA sequences in this sample. This chain uses TRBV6-2 or TRBV6-3 with TRBJ2-6; D call uncertain. Trimming left V 2 bases short and J 1 base short, with 9 bases between. CDR3 size: 16 residues. The germline CDR1 and CDR2 sequences are MNHEY and SVGEGT. The CDR3 loop reads CASSYQDGSGANVLTF. The CDR3 DNA reads TGTGCCAGCAGTTACCAAGACGGGTCTGGGGCCAACGTCCTGACTTTC.

The rearrangement links TRBV11-3 to TRBJ2-7; 8 nucleotides line up with TRBD1. The germline V gene has CDR1 SGHNT and CDR2 YENEEA. This CDR3 has 15 amino acids. With V trimmed by 5 bases and J by 0 bases, 6 bases remained unmatched. CDR3 nucleotides: TGTGCCAGCAGCCCCCGACAGGGGAGCTCCTACGAGCAGTACTTC. This gives the protein CASSPRQGSSYEQYF.

To note about this clone: It is likely a read error, because the conserved phenylalanine at the end of the CDR3 is missing. V and J are TRBV2 and TRBJ1-2, with a tentative D call TRBD1 (6 bases). Trimming shortened V by 7 bases and J by 4 bases, and 16 bases separated the two germline ends. In germline, CDR1 is SNHLY, CDR2 FYNNEI. The CDR3 is made up of 14 amino acids. The CDR3 bases are TGTGCCAGCATTCCCGACAGGTTTTCCTATGGCTACACCTCC. It encodes CASIPDRFSYGYTS.

The V and J genes are TRBV5-1 and TRBJ2-5, with D possibly TRBD1 on 6 matching bases. Germline CDR1 reads SGHRS; CDR2 reads YFSETQ. The CDR3 length is 14 residues. V dropped 2 bases and J dropped 8 bases, with 16 bases sitting between them. The CDR3 DNA sequence: TGCGCCAGCAGCTTTGGGGACACACAATATACCCAGTACTTC. The encoded protein is CASSFGDTQYTQYF.

This clone was recorded a few times. This sequence joins TRBV28 and TRBJ1-2, with D possibly matching TRBD1 (6 bases). V lost 0 bases, J lost 8 bases, and 13 bases lay in between. This CDR3 has 14 residues. Germline loops: CDR1 MDHEN, CDR2 SYDVKM. This CDR3 is CASSLWDSGSGYTF. The CDR3 DNA follows: TGTGCCAGCAGTTTATGGGACAGCGGCAGCGGCTACACCTTC.